This T cell receptor (beta chain) came from a study of resident and recirculating memory T cells in vitiligo. Turning to the study itself: Shave-biopsy epidermis from lesional and nonlesional skin was sequenced alongside PBMCs. Regarding the study as a whole: TCR sequences were not conserved across biopsy sites or patients.

No change in lesions over the prior 6 months defined stable disease. Patients had to be free of confetti depigmentation, indicating active vitiligo. Assay used: immunoSEQ multiplex PCR; TCRdb lists only in-frame clones, some missing. Of fewer than 85,000 clones in the sample, just over 90% were seen once. V lost 11 bases and J lost 7; bases outside the gene matches: 17. The CDR3 contains 15 residues. Germline assignment: CDR1 MNHNY and CDR2 SVGAGI (reference sequence). Worth noting for this clone: What it binds is unknown.

Sequencing used blood. The source is a male donor with vitiligo. This rearrangement joins TRBV6-6 to TRBJ1-2; 9 positions match TRBD1. The chain's CDR3 is CACWGQGRPMAGYTF. The CDR3 DNA reads TGTGCCTGCTGGGGACAGGGACGACCTATGGCTGGCTACACCTTC.